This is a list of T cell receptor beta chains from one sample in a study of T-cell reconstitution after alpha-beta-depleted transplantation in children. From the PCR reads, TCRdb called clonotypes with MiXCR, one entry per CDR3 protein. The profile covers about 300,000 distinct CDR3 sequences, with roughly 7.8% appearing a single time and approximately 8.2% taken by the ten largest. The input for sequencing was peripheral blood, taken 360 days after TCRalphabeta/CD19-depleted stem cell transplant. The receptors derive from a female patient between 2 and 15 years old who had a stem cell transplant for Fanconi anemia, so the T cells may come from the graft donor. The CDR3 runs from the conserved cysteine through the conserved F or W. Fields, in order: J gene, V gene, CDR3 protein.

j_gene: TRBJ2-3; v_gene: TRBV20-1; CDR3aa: CSARHGGSTDTQYF
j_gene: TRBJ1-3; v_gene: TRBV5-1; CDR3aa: CASSSTGLSGNTIYF
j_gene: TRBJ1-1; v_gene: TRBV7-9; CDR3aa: CASSLLGSDRNTEAFF
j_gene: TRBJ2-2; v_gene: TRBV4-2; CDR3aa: CASSQERVSGELFF
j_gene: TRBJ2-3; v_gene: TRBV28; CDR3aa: CASSLGLFTDTQYF
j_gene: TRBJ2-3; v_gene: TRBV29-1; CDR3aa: CSARSGFYADTQYF
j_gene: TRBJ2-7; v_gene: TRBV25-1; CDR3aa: CASSEFRNPYEQYF
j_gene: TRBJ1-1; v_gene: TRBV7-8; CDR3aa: CASSTRQRGEAGFGAFF
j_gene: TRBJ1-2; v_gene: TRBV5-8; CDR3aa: CASSLVGTAFHTF
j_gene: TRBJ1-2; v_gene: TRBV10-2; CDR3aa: CASSVQGPGVDGYTF
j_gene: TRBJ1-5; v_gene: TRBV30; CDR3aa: CAWSVYRDQPQHF
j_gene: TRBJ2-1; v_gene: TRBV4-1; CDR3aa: CASSQEDKRGNEQFF
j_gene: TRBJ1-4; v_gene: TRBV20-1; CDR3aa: CSARDPGQGPNEKLFF
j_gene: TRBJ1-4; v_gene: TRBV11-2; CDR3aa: CASSQLGGKLFF
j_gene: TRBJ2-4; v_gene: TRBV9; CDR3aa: CASSQAPHGSGNIQYF
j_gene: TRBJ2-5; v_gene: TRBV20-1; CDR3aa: CSASVLAGGQETQYF
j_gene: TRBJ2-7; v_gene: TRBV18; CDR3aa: CASVGQGHVYEQYF